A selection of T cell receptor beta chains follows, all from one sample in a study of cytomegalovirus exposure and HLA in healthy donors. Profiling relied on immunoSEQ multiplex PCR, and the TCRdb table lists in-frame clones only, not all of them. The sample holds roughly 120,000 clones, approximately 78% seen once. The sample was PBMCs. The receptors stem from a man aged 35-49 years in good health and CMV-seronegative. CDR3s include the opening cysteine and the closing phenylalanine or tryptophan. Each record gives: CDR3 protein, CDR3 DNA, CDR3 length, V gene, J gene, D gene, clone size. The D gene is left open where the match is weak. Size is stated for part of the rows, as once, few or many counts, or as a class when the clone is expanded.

CASSPYSEQYF,TGTGCCAGCAGCCCGTACTCCGAGCAGTACTTC,11,TRBV6-6,TRBJ2-7,.,.
CASSLVEGNEQFF,TGCGCCAGCAGCTTGGTTGAGGGCAATGAGCAGTTCTTC,13,TRBV5-1,TRBJ2-1,.,few
CASSFFAIADFGNTIYF,TGTGCCAGCAGCTTCTTTGCAATAGCAGACTTTGGAAACACCATATATTTT,17,TRBV5-5,TRBJ1-3,.,once
CASSTLRATSSYNEQFF,TGTGCCAGCAGCACACTGCGAGCGACGAGCTCCTACAATGAGCAGTTCTTC,17,TRBV7-9,TRBJ2-1,.,.
CASSYLGGVGETQYF,TGTGCCAGCAGTTACCTCGGGGGAGTTGGAGAGACCCAGTACTTC,15,TRBV6-6,TRBJ2-5,.,.
CASSFSGDRTDTQYF,TGCGCCAGCAGCTTTTCAGGGGATCGCACAGATACGCAGTATTTT,15,TRBV5-1,TRBJ2-3,.,.
CASSLWGAVTLDEQYF,TGTGCCAGCAGTTTATGGGGGGCGGTTACACTAGACGAGCAGTACTTC,16,TRBV28,TRBJ2-7,.,.
CASSVGSSGNTIYF,TGTGCCAGCAGCGTAGGGAGCTCTGGAAACACCATATATTTT,14,TRBV9,TRBJ1-3,.,few
CASSYHRTGFNEQFF,TGTGCCAGCAGTTACCATAGGACAGGGTTTAATGAGCAGTTCTTC,15,TRBV6-5,TRBJ2-1,TRBD1,.
CATSRGGEGTEAFF,TGTGCCACCAGCAGAGGGGGGGAAGGCACTGAAGCTTTCTTT,14,TRBV15,TRBJ1-1,.,few
CASTPRRGAEETQYF,TGTGCCAGCACCCCGCGACGGGGGGCTGAGGAGACCCAGTACTTC,15,TRBV6-6,TRBJ2-5,.,.
CASSVEGAGNTIYF,TGTGCCAGCAGCGTAGAAGGAGCTGGAAACACCATATATTTT,14,TRBV9,TRBJ1-3,.,.
CASTNIRLADNEQFF,TGTGCCAGCACCAATATAAGACTAGCGGACAATGAGCAGTTCTTC,15,TRBV6-6,TRBJ2-1,TRBD2,.
CASSQGTGTGRHGYTF,TGTGCCAGCAGCCAGGGAACCGGGACAGGGAGACATGGCTACACCTTC,16,TRBV4-2,TRBJ1-2,TRBD1,.
CASSLALNTGELFF,TGTGCCAGCAGCTTAGCCTTGAACACCGGGGAGCTGTTTTTT,14,TRBV7-9,TRBJ2-2,.,.
CASSSQGGPNYGYTF,TGTGCCAGCAGCTCGCAAGGGGGACCCAACTATGGCTACACCTTC,15,TRBV7-9,TRBJ1-2,.,.
CAWSVAPAVFGNQPQHF,TGTGCCTGGAGTGTAGCGCCGGCCGTCTTCGGCAATCAGCCCCAGCATTTT,17,TRBV30,TRBJ1-5,.,.
CASSVLAGNTGELFF,TGTGCCAGCAGCGTTTTAGCGGGAAACACCGGGGAGCTGTTTTTT,15,TRBV9,TRBJ2-2,TRBD2,.
CASSTGQGGNTIYF,TGTGCCAGTAGTACTGGACAGGGGGGAAACACCATATATTTT,14,TRBV19,TRBJ1-3,TRBD1,.
CASRGDSWAGELFF,TGTGCCAGCAGGGGGGACAGTTGGGCCGGGGAGCTGTTTTTT,14,TRBV2,TRBJ2-2,TRBD1,.
CAWRQSYEQYF,TGTGCCTGGAGACAGTCCTACGAGCAGTACTTC,11,TRBV30,TRBJ2-7,.,.
CASSSGTGLATQYF,TGCGCCAGCAGCTCCGGGACAGGGTTGGCTACGCAGTATTTT,14,TRBV5-1,TRBJ2-3,TRBD1,.
CASSQGNSHNQPQHF,TGTGCCAGCAGCCAGGGGAACAGCCACAATCAGCCCCAGCATTTT,15,TRBV7-2,TRBJ1-5,.,.
CASSQTGGSTEAFF,TGTGCCAGTAGCCAAACAGGGGGTAGCACTGAAGCTTTCTTT,14,TRBV19,TRBJ1-1,TRBD1,.
CASTSAGSTNEKLFF,TGTGCCAGCACCTCCGCAGGTTCAACTAATGAAAAACTGTTTTTT,15,TRBV28,TRBJ1-4,.,few
CASSSNRGLGANGLTF,TGTGCCAGCAGCTCAAACAGGGGGCTCGGGGCCAACGGCCTGACTTTC,16,TRBV7-9,TRBJ2-6,TRBD1,.
CASSPLGGTGRKYTEAFF,TGTGCCAGCAGCCCACTTGGGGGGACAGGGAGAAAGTACACTGAAGCTTTCTTT,18,TRBV11-3,TRBJ1-1,TRBD1,.
CASSQQSRDSSYEQYF,TGTGCCAGCAGCCAACAATCTAGGGACAGCTCCTACGAGCAGTACTTC,16,TRBV4-2,TRBJ2-7,TRBD1,.
CASSLQGAVEKLFF,TGTGCCAGCAGCCTACAGGGGGCGGTTGAAAAACTGTTTTTT,14,TRBV5-4,TRBJ1-4,TRBD1,.
CASSYSGLTYEQYF,TGTGCCAGCAGTTACTCGGGGCTTACCTACGAGCAGTACTTC,14,TRBV6-7,TRBJ2-7,.,.
CASSSWDRDYNEQFF,TGTGCCAGCAGCTCCTGGGACAGGGACTACAATGAGCAGTTCTTC,15,TRBV5-5,TRBJ2-1,TRBD1,few
CASSPTAGEETQYF,TGTGCCAGCAGCCCAACAGCGGGAGAGGAGACCCAGTACTTC,14,TRBV7-2,TRBJ2-5,TRBD2,.
CASSLAVAGFNQPQHF,TGTGCCAGCAGCTTAGCCGTGGCAGGCTTCAATCAGCCCCAGCATTTT,16,TRBV7-8,TRBJ1-5,.,few
CASSPGQGYEQYF,TGTGCCAGCAGTCCCGGACAGGGATACGAGCAGTACTTC,13,TRBV27,TRBJ2-7,TRBD1,.
CASRLSDGRTDTQYF,TGCGCCAGCAGATTGAGCGACGGCCGCACAGATACGCAGTATTTT,15,TRBV5-1,TRBJ2-3,.,.
CSAGGTGGRETQYF,TGCAGCGCTGGCGGCACGGGGGGGCGTGAGACCCAGTACTTC,14,TRBV29-1,TRBJ2-5,TRBD2,.